This passage covers 21 T cell receptor beta chains from one sample sequenced in a study of blood T cell repertoires in COVID-19. Assay used: immunoSEQ multiplex PCR; TCRdb lists only in-frame clones, some missing. The table shows 70,000 or so clones, with roughly 80% occurring only once. The sample taken for sequencing was peripheral blood. These receptors all stem from a human donor in a cohort sampled during active COVID-19.

V is TRBV7-9 and J is TRBJ2-7; 9 bases are a match to TRBD1. From germline, CDR1 is SEHNR and CDR2 FQNEAQ (reference sequence). The V and J ends lost 1 base and 5 bases, in that order; junction bases with no gene match: 3. The CDR3 is 14 amino acids. CDR3 in amino acids: CASSLVGTGHEQYF. The CDR3 DNA reads TGTGCCAGCAGCTTAGTAGGGACAGGGCACGAGCAGTACTTC.

V usage is TRBV24-1 and J usage is TRBJ1-2, with D perhaps TRBD1 (6 bases). Germline V gives CDR1 KGHDR, CDR2 SFDVKD. The V gene lost 5 bases and the J gene lost 8 bases, with 14 bases spanning the gap. The CDR3 is 13 amino acids. CDR3 sequence (DNA): TGTGCCACCAGTGCAGCGTCTGGGGGCGGCTACACCTTC. Encoded protein: CATSAASGGGYTF.

J is TRBJ2-7 and V is TRBV7-9, with D perhaps matching TRBD2 (5 bases). The CDR3 covers 16 residues. Per the germline V gene, CDR1 is SEHNR and CDR2 is FQNEAQ (reference sequence). V lost 4 bases and J lost 4, with 20 bases in between. CDR3 amino acids: CASSWASTTKPYEQYF. DNA for the CDR3: TGTGCCAGCAGCTGGGCCTCGACTACCAAACCGTACGAGCAGTACTTC.

V usage is TRBV27 and J usage is TRBJ2-7; tentatively, D is TRBD2 (6 bases). This CDR3 region has 14 residues. Between the trimmed V and J ends, which lost 5 bases and 1 base, there was a span of 12 bases. Germline V CDR1 and CDR2: MNHEY, SMNVEV (reference sequence). CDR3 DNA: TGTGCCAGCAGTCCCCTAGCGAGGTCCTACGAGCAGTACTTC. Translated, it gives CASSPLARSYEQYF.

The chain recombines TRBV6-4 with TRBJ2-3; tentatively, D is TRBD2 (6 bases). Trimming pared 3 bases from V and 4 bases from J, leaving 14 bases between. The CDR3 spans 15 residues. CDR1 is MRHNA and CDR2 is SNTAGT in the germline V gene. As DNA, the CDR3 is TGTGCCAGCAGTGAGTGGGCTAGCGAGGCAGATACGCAGTATTTT. Amino acids: CASSEWASEADTQYF.

The rearrangement uses TRBV29-1 and TRBJ2-1, with 9 positions matching TRBD1. The CDR3 length is 11 residues. Germline CDR1 reads SQVTM; CDR2 reads ANQGSEA. J was trimmed by 15 bases and V by 2 bases; bases with no gene match: 5. The CDR3 sequence: CSVELGQGRFF. DNA of the CDR3: TGCAGCGTTGAACTTGGACAGGGGCGGTTCTTC.

The chain has TRBV29-1 and TRBJ2-7; 8 bases are shared with TRBD1. The CDR3 extends over 15 amino acids. The V gene end was trimmed by 0 bases and the J gene end by 5 bases; junction bases not matched to a gene: 9. Looked up from germline, CDR1 is SQVTM and CDR2 is ANQGSEA. CDR3 sequence: CSVEEVGRGRNEQYF. The CDR3 coding sequence is TGCAGCGTTGAAGAAGTAGGCAGGGGGCGAAACGAGCAGTACTTC.

The chain links TRBV4-1 to TRBJ1-2; no clear D. Looked up from germline, CDR1 is MGHRA and CDR2 is YSYEKL. The V gene lost 1 base and the J gene lost 6 bases, with 9 bases spanning the gap. The length of the CDR3 is 13 residues. The CDR3 region is CASSQGIRDGYTF. For the CDR3, the DNA is TGCGCCAGCAGCCAAGGCATACGGGATGGCTACACCTTC.

The chain has TRBV11-3 and TRBJ2-3, with D maybe TRBD2 (5 bases). The V gene's germline CDR1 is SGHNT and CDR2 YENEEA. CDR3 length equals 14 residues. Trimming cost V 2 bases and J 4 bases, with 10 bases left between them. CDR3 amino acids: CASSLLADSDTQYF. CDR3 DNA: TGTGCCAGCAGCTTATTGGCGGACTCAGATACGCAGTATTTT.

This clone was found once. The chain combines TRBV30 with TRBJ2-7; D is unclear. The germline V and J ends were trimmed by 6 bases and 3 bases, with 9 bases remaining between them. From germline, CDR1 is GTSNPN and CDR2 SVGIG (reference sequence). There are 11 residues in the CDR3. As DNA, the CDR3 is TGTGCCTGTAGCTTGGGCTACGAGCAGTACTTC. It encodes CACSLGYEQYF.

This chain uses TRBV7-8 with TRBJ2-7; D possibly corresponds to TRBD1 (6 bases). The CDR3 extends over 14 amino acids. Germline values: CDR1 SGHVS, CDR2 FQNEAQ. The germline V and J ends were trimmed by 4 bases and 2 bases, with 12 bases remaining between them. The CDR3 region has the DNA TGTGCCAGCAGCTCCAACAGGGTCCCCTACGAGCAGTACTTC. Translation: CASSSNRVPYEQYF.

This clone was recorded a few times. V is TRBV11-2 and J is TRBJ2-7; 12 positions match TRBD2. V trimming: 7 bases; J trimming: 6 bases; junction bases outside the gene matches: 19. The CDR3 has 18 amino acids. Germline-derived CDR1 and CDR2 are SGHAT and FQNNGV. The chain's CDR3 is CASNNNLGGGLAGIEQYF. For the CDR3, the DNA is TGTGCCAGCAACAACAACTTAGGGGGCGGACTAGCGGGGATCGAGCAGTACTTC.

The V and J genes are TRBV27 and TRBJ2-3; 9 nucleotides match TRBD2. V gave up 5 bases and J gave up 3 bases; unmatched junction bases: 9. CDR1 and CDR2 from the germline V gene are MNHEY and SMNVEV (reference sequence). The CDR3 consists of 16 residues. The CDR3 DNA sequence: TGTGCCAGCAGTCCCGCGGGGGGGGAGGTGACAGATACGCAGTATTTT. It encodes CASSPAGGEVTDTQYF.

This rearrangement joins TRBV19 to TRBJ1-1, with D possibly TRBD1 on 5 matching bases. V lost 2 bases and J lost 4, with 11 bases in between. There are 14 residues in the CDR3. The germline V gene has CDR1 LNHDA and CDR2 SQIVND (reference sequence). The CDR3 loop reads CASSIPDTGTEAFF. DNA of the CDR3: TGTGCCAGTAGTATACCGGACACCGGCACTGAAGCTTTCTTT.

The V gene is TRBV5-1, the J gene TRBJ2-7, with D possibly being TRBD1 (6 bases). The V gene's germline CDR1 is SGHRS and CDR2 YFSETQ. V shed 6 bases and J shed 2 bases, with 12 bases lying between them. The CDR3 length is 13 residues. The chain's CDR3 is CASKGDGAYEQYF. CDR3 bases: TGCGCCAGCAAGGGGGACGGGGCCTACGAGCAGTACTTC.

V and J are TRBV7-2 and TRBJ2-5, with D possibly being TRBD2 (6 bases). V was trimmed by 5 bases and J by 2 bases, leaving 15 bases between them. Germline CDR1 SGHTA, CDR2 FQGNSA. The CDR3 loop spans 15 amino acids. The CDR3 DNA reads as TGTGCCAGCAGCCTAGTCGGCGGGGAACAAGAGACCCAGTACTTC. Translated: CASSLVGGEQETQYF.

This chain uses TRBV18 with TRBJ1-6; 11 bases fit TRBD1. V dropped 5 bases and J dropped 9; count of bases not matched to a gene: 6. The CDR3 covers 15 residues. Germline V gene sequence: CDR1 KGHSH, CDR2 LQKENI. CDR3 sequence (DNA): TGTGCCAGCTCAGGACAGGGGGCTGATGGTTCACCCCTCCACTTT. This sequence encodes CASSGQGADGSPLHF.

The chain couples TRBV6-2 or TRBV6-3 to TRBJ2-3; TRBD1 might be the D (7 bases). The germline V and J ends were trimmed by 2 bases and 2 bases, with 11 bases remaining between them. The CDR3 totals 15 residues. Per the germline V gene, CDR1 is MNHEY and CDR2 is SVGEGT. The CDR3 region is CASSYPRGDTDTQYF. The CDR3 bases are TGTGCCAGCAGTTACCCCAGGGGGGACACAGATACGCAGTATTTT.

This clone was found a few times. This chain uses TRBV4-1 with TRBJ2-3; 15 bases are shared with TRBD2. Germline values: CDR1 MGHRA, CDR2 YSYEKL. V lost 4 bases to trimming and J lost 5 bases; unmatched junction nucleotides: 7. CDR3 size: 17 residues. The CDR3 DNA reads TGCGCCAGCAGCCCCCCAGGACTAGCGGGGGGGGGAGATACGCAGTATTTT. It is translated as CASSPPGLAGGGDTQYF.

The chain is built from TRBV5-4 and TRBJ2-7, with D perhaps matching TRBD1 (5 bases). Trimming took off 5 bases at V and 0 bases at J, with 9 bases between the two ends. The CDR3 spans 13 residues. In germline, CDR1 is SGHNT, CDR2 YYREEE (reference sequence). CDR3 in DNA: TGTGCCAGCAGTCAGGGATCCTCCTACGAGCAGTACTTC. Its translation: CASSQGSSYEQYF.

This chain joins TRBV6-2 or TRBV6-3 and TRBJ1-1, with a possible D match to TRBD1 (5 bases). The V gene lost 2 bases and the J gene lost 2 bases, with 12 bases spanning the gap. The CDR3 length is 15 residues. The germline V gene encodes CDR1 MNHEY and CDR2 SVGEGT. CDR3 nucleotide sequence: TGTGCCAGCAGTTACGCGGGACCGATAAACACTGAAGCTTTCTTT. Its protein is CASSYAGPINTEAFF.